A single sample gave rise to the 21 T cell receptor beta chains below, sequenced in a study of OX40 agonist ivuxolimab in advanced cancers. Profiling relied on immunoSEQ multiplex PCR, and the TCRdb table lists in-frame clones only, not all of them. This sample has roughly 39,000 clones; around 90% occur once, and the top ten carry 6%. Here the sequenced sample was CD4+ or CD8+ T cells sorted from blood, taken in a trial of the OX40 agonist ivuxolimab. The source is an adult with an advanced solid tumor such as melanoma, head and neck, liver or kidney cancer.

The chain uses TRBV2 and TRBJ2-7; unclear D gene. The CDR3 length is 15 residues. The germline V gene has CDR1 SNHLY and CDR2 FYNNEI. The V end was cut by 4 bases, the J end by 1 base, with 14 bases between. CDR3 bases: TGTGCCAGCAGTGCCCCCCGGGCCGAATCCTACGAGCAGTACTTC. This encodes CASSAPRAESYEQYF.

This clone was picked up a small number of times. CDR3 DNA: TGTGCCAGCAGTTATTGGGAACTAGCGGGAGGGCCCGGGGAGCTGTTTTTT. Protein: CASSYWELAGGPGELFF. V is TRBV28 and J is TRBJ2-2; 13 positions match TRBD2. Germline CDR1 is MDHEN and CDR2 is SYDVKM. Trimming took 4 bases from V and 6 from J; bases not matched to a gene: 8. The CDR3 runs 17 residues.

The V and J genes are TRBV19 and TRBJ1-2; TRBD1 might be the D (5 bases). From germline, CDR1 is LNHDA and CDR2 SQIVND (reference sequence). With 2 bases removed from V and 7 bases from J, the gap between germline ends came to 23 bases. The CDR3 loop spans 17 amino acids. The CDR3 region is CASSIPPGLRGGFGYTF. CDR3 coding DNA: TGTGCCAGTAGTATACCTCCCGGACTCCGGGGCGGCTTTGGCTACACCTTC.

This rearrangement joins TRBV9 to TRBJ1-1, with a tentative D call TRBD1 (5 bases). Germline V gene data show CDR1 as SGDLS and CDR2 as YYNGEE. With 4 bases removed from V and 0 bases from J, the gap between germline ends came to 13 bases. The length of the CDR3 is 15 residues. The CDR3 sequence: CASSPRGVMNTEAFF. CDR3 in DNA: TGTGCCAGCAGCCCGCGGGGCGTTATGAACACTGAAGCTTTCTTT.

The chain links TRBV5-1 to TRBJ2-5; D possibly corresponds to TRBD2 (6 bases). The DNA end is more similar to TRBJ2-7, so the J call may be wrong. Germline CDR1 and CDR2: SGHRS and YFSETQ. The CDR3 loop spans 14 amino acids. The DNA of the CDR3 is TGCGCCAGCAGCTCCGGGGGTAGTTGGTACGAGCAGTACTTC. Translation gives CASSSGGSWYEQYF.

The chain links TRBV12-1 to TRBJ2-1; the DNA was not used to check the table's D call, TRBD1. TRBV12-1 represents a pseudogene. The CDR3 loop spans 14 amino acids. The CDR3 here is CASTHRWGYNEQFF. The DNA of the CDR3 is TGTGCCAGCACCCACAGGTGGGGCTACAATGAGCAGTTCTTC.

This clone turned up a few times. J is TRBJ1-4 and V is TRBV30; D not resolved. This CDR3 comprises 12 residues. Looked up from germline, CDR1 is GTSNPN and CDR2 is SVGIG (reference sequence). V lost 2 bases to trimming and J lost 4 bases, with 5 bases between them. The CDR3 region has the DNA TGTGCCTGGAGTACTCGTAATGAAAAACTGTTTTTT. It translates to CAWSTRNEKLFF.

The V gene is TRBV10-2, the J gene TRBJ2-7; TRBD1 aligns across 7 bases. The CDR3 length is 13 residues. The germline CDR1 and CDR2 sequences are WSHSY and SAAADI. The V segment lost 4 bases and the J segment 2 bases; nucleotides outside the gene matches: 2. DNA for the CDR3: TGCGCCAGCAGTGGAACAGGGGCCTACGAGCAGTACTTC. Protein sequence: CASSGTGAYEQYF.

The rearrangement links TRBV11-3 to TRBJ2-6, with 10 bases identical to TRBD2. V was clipped by 5 bases and J by 3 bases; unmatched bases: 7. CDR1 and CDR2 from the germline V gene are SGHNT and YENEEA. CDR3 length equals 17 residues. CDR3 protein: CASSRGLAGVGANVLTF. CDR3 coding DNA: TGTGCCAGCAGCCGGGGGCTAGCGGGAGTTGGGGCCAACGTCCTGACTTTC.

The rearrangement joins TRBV5-4 to TRBJ2-7; the D gene is possibly TRBD1 (5 bases). The CDR3 totals 13 residues. V was clipped by 0 bases and J by 1 base, with 5 bases between them. Per the germline V gene, CDR1 is SGHNT and CDR2 is YYREEE (reference sequence). This CDR3 reads CASSLAGSYEQYF. The CDR3 nucleotides read TGTGCCAGCAGCTTGGCAGGGTCCTACGAGCAGTACTTC.

CDR3 loop: CAIGQGHLVYEQYF. The CDR3, as DNA: TGTGCCATTGGGCAGGGACACCTTGTCTACGAGCAGTACTTC. This chain links TRBV28 with TRBJ2-7; D is perhaps TRBD1 (6 bases). Deletions cut 10 bases from V and 3 bases from J, with 19 bases between. Germline V gives CDR1 MDHEN, CDR2 SYDVKM. The CDR3 length is 14 residues.

This CDR3 is CASRTPRLANEQYF. The CDR3 bases are TGTGCCAGCAGGACCCCCCGACTAGCTAACGAGCAGTACTTC. The V and J genes are TRBV11-2 and TRBJ2-7, with 7 bases aligning to TRBD2. The germline CDR1 and CDR2 sequences are SGHAT and FQNNGV. Germline trimming cut 6 bases from V and 5 bases from J; bases unmatched to any gene: 10. The CDR3 spans 14 residues. The whole variable domain, remainder taken from reference TRBV11-2 and TRBJ2-7, is EAGVAQSPRYKIIEKRQSVAFWCNPISGHATLYWYQQILGQGPKLLIQFQNNGVVDDSQLPKDRFSAERLKGVDSTLKIQPAKLEDSAVYLCASRTPRLANEQYFGPGTRLTVT.

The CDR3 loop is CASSIVGSVVLYF. In nucleotides, the CDR3 is TGTGCCAGTAGTATCGTTGGGTCAGTCGTACTATACTTC. The chain is built from TRBV19 and TRBJ2-7, with D hard to call. The CDR3 has 13 amino acids. Trimming shortened V by 3 bases and J by 13 bases, and 19 bases separated the two germline ends. CDR1 is LNHDA and CDR2 is SQIVND in the germline V gene (reference sequence).

The chain combines TRBV18 with TRBJ2-7; 9 bases align to TRBD1. J lost 2 bases, V lost 5 bases, and 4 bases had no gene match. The CDR3 is made up of 14 amino acids. Germline CDR1 is KGHSH and CDR2 is LQKENI. The CDR3 here is CASSGTGMPYEQYF. CDR3 sequence (DNA): TGTGCCAGCTCAGGGACAGGGATGCCCTACGAGCAGTACTTC.

This rearrangement joins TRBV6-5 to TRBJ1-1, with D uncertain. The germline V gene has CDR1 MNHEY and CDR2 SVGAGI. This CDR3 spans 14 amino acids. The V gene lost 6 bases and the J gene lost 4 bases, with 15 bases spanning the gap. The CDR3 region is CASRSDGWSTEAFF. CDR3 DNA: TGTGCCAGCAGATCGGACGGGTGGAGCACTGAAGCTTTCTTT.

This chain links TRBV5-5 with TRBJ2-2, with a weak D call TRBD1 (5 bases). CDR3 length equals 16 residues. Between the trimmed V and J ends, which lost 0 bases and 0 bases, there was a span of 9 bases. Germline CDR1 and CDR2: SGHKS and YYEKEE (reference sequence). The CDR3 DNA sequence: TGTGCCAGCAGCTTGGTGTGGGGCGCGAACACCGGGGAGCTGTTTTTT. Translated, it gives CASSLVWGANTGELFF.

The V call is TRBV27, the J call TRBJ2-6; D is ambiguous. Germline lookup yields CDR1 MNHEY and CDR2 SMNVEV (reference sequence). V lost 5 bases to trimming and J lost 5 bases, with 19 bases between them. The CDR3 loop spans 17 amino acids. CDR3 sequence: CASSIIQLQSRANVLTF. In DNA form, the CDR3 reads TGTGCCAGCAGTATCATCCAGCTACAAAGTCGGGCCAACGTCCTGACTTTC.

This chain joins TRBV5-4 and TRBJ2-7; TRBD2 agrees at 12 bases. The germline V gene has CDR1 SGHNT and CDR2 YYREEE (reference sequence). The V gene end was trimmed by 4 bases and the J gene end by 6 bases; junction bases not matched to a gene: 14. CDR3 length equals 17 residues. The CDR3: CASSRGLAGRSGREQYF. The CDR3 DNA follows: TGTGCCAGCAGCCGAGGACTAGCGGGACGGTCGGGACGCGAGCAGTACTTC.

The rearrangement links TRBV11-2 to TRBJ2-2, with a tentative D call TRBD2 (6 bases). V shed 8 bases and J shed 7 bases, with 17 bases lying between them. Germline values: CDR1 SGHAT, CDR2 FQNNGV. This CDR3 comprises 14 residues. Here the CDR3 reads CASGRRGRGGELFF. The DNA for the CDR3 is TGTGCCAGCGGCAGGAGAGGGCGGGGCGGGGAGCTGTTTTTT.

The V gene is TRBV5-6, the J gene TRBJ2-1; 13 nucleotides line up with TRBD2. After removal of 4 bases from V and 6 bases from J, the junction contained 7 bases not matched to a gene. The CDR3 extends over 16 amino acids. The germline V gene has CDR1 SGHDT and CDR2 YYEEEE. The CDR3 nucleotides are TGTGCCAGCAGCATATGGACTAGCGGGAGTCCCAATGAGCAGTTCTTC. It translates to CASSIWTSGSPNEQFF.

This chain connects TRBV4-1 to TRBJ1-5, with D maybe TRBD1 (5 bases). The ends were cut back, 0 bases at V and 6 bases at J, with 12 bases in the middle. Germline V lookup: CDR1 MGHRA, CDR2 YSYEKL. This CDR3 spans 15 amino acids. CDR3 residues: CASSQDQGRGQPQHF. Here the CDR3 DNA reads TGCGCCAGCAGCCAAGACCAGGGCCGGGGTCAGCCCCAGCATTTT.